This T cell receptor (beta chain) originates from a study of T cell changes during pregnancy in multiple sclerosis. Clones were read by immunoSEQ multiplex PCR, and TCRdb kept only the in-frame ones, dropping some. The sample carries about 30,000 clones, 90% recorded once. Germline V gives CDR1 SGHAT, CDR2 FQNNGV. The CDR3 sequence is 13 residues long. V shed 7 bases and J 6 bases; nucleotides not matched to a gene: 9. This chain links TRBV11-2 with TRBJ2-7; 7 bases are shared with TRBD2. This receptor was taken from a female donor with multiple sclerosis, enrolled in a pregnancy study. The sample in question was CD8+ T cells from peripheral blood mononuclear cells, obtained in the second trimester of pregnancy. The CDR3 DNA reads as TGTGCCAGCACCCTGGGAGGGCTCGGCGAGCAGTACTTC. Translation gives CASTLGGLGEQYF.